The rows below give T cell receptor beta chains drawn from one sample of a study of CD8+ T cells in alopecia areata. The repertoire was sequenced with immunoSEQ multiplex PCR; TCRdb's copy has only in-frame clones and lacks some. Here the sample spans about 130,000 clones, roughly 61% being singletons. Sequencing used CD4+ T cells sorted from blood, obtained at week 0. Every receptor here comes from a human donor with alopecia areata. Each CDR3 is given with its conserved first and last residue. A D gene is named only where the DNA matches it firmly. Clone size is shown for a subset of rows, as once, few, many or a class of expanded clone.

V gene	J gene	D gene	clone size	CDR3 DNA	CDR3 protein
TRBV7-8	TRBJ1-6	.	.	TGTGCCAGCAGCTTAGGGCAGGGCGACGATAATTCACCCCTCCACTTT	CASSLGQGDDNSPLHF
TRBV11-3	TRBJ2-3	.	.	TGTGCCAGCAGCTTGGGATCTAGCTTCCTCGATACGCAGTATTTT	CASSLGSSFLDTQYF
TRBV25-1	TRBJ1-2	TRBD1	.	TGTGCCAGCGGGGCCGCAGGGGGCGGTGGCTACACCTTC	CASGAAGGGGYTF
TRBV5-1	TRBJ2-2	TRBD2	.	TGCGCCAGCAGGAGGGGGACTAGCGGGATATACACCGGGGAGCTGTTTTTT	CASRRGTSGIYTGELFF
TRBV6-5	TRBJ2-2	.	few	TGTGCCAGCAGTTACTTCACTAGCCTAAACACCGGGGAGCTGTTTTTT	CASSYFTSLNTGELFF
TRBV15	TRBJ2-3	TRBD1	few	TGTGCCACCAGCAGAGTGACGAGACAGGGGAAGGATACGCAGTATTTT	CATSRVTRQGKDTQYF
TRBV5-4	TRBJ2-1	TRBD2	.	TGTGCCAGCAGCTTGGCCGGGGGGGCCGATGAGCAGTTCTTC	CASSLAGGADEQFF
TRBV6-6	TRBJ1-2	TRBD1	many	TGTGCCAGCAGGTTGGGACAGGGGTATGGCTACACCTTC	CASRLGQGYGYTF
TRBV5-4	TRBJ2-3	.	.	TGTGCCAGCAGCTTGGACGTTGGAGGGAGTACAGATACGCAGTATTTT	CASSLDVGGSTDTQYF
TRBV10-3	TRBJ2-7	TRBD1	.	TGTGCCATCACCAACCGGGACAGGGGGAACTACGAGCAGTACTTC	CAITNRDRGNYEQYF
TRBV7-2	TRBJ2-4	.	few	TGTGCCAGCAGCCTAAGTACTCTAGCCAAAAACATTCAGTACTTC	CASSLSTLAKNIQYF
TRBV6-1	TRBJ1-2	TRBD1	.	TGTGCCAGCAGGGAAGAACAGGGGGACTACTATGGCTACACCTTC	CASREEQGDYYGYTF
TRBV9	TRBJ1-1	TRBD1	.	TGTGCCAGCAGCGCCGAGGGACAGGCGAACACTGAAGCTTTCTTT	CASSAEGQANTEAFF
TRBV19	TRBJ1-5	TRBD1	few	TGTGCCAGTAGTATCTACAGGGGGCAGAATCAGCCCCAGCATTTT	CASSIYRGQNQPQHF
TRBV11-1	TRBJ2-7	.	.	TGTGCCAGCAGCTTCCTGACAGCTAGGGGCGAGCAGTACTTC	CASSFLTARGEQYF
TRBV19	TRBJ1-3	.	.	TGTGCCTCGAGTGACGGGAAAGGCCTCTCCTCTGGAAACACCATATATTTT	CASSDGKGLSSGNTIYF
TRBV14	TRBJ2-1	.	few	TGTGCCAGCAGCCGCGAGTGGGGCAATGAGCAGTTCTTC	CASSREWGNEQFF
TRBV5-1	TRBJ1-3	.	few	TGCGCCAGCAGCGTAAAACCACAGGGTCCCTCTGGAAACACCATATATTTT	CASSVKPQGPSGNTIYF
TRBV4-1	TRBJ2-5	TRBD2	.	TGCGCCAGCAGCCCCCCTCCCCGGGCAGCGGGGGGGCAAGAGACCCAGTACTTC	CASSPPPRAAGGQETQYF
TRBV28	TRBJ1-3	.	few	TGTGCCAGCAGTTTAACGGGGGAGACGATCTCTGGAAACACCATATATTTT	CASSLTGETISGNTIYF
TRBV2	TRBJ1-2	.	.	TGTGCCAGCAGTGTTGGGATCCAGAACTATGGCTACACCTTC	CASSVGIQNYGYTF
TRBV2	TRBJ2-3	TRBD2	few	TGTGCCAGCAGGACCCCCGGGACTAGCGGGAGATTGTCAGATACGCAGTATTTT	CASRTPGTSGRLSDTQYF
TRBV14	TRBJ1-1	.	.	TGTGCCAGCAGCCCTTCAGCTATGAACACTGAAGCTTTCTTT	CASSPSAMNTEAFF
TRBV5-4	TRBJ1-1	.	.	TGTGCCAGCAGCTTTTCAGGGAACACTGAAGCTTTCTTT	CASSFSGNTEAFF
TRBV5-6	TRBJ1-4	.	.	TGTGCCAGCAGCTACATCACAACAGAAAAACTGTTTTTT	CASSYITTEKLFF
TRBV10-3	TRBJ2-5	.	few	TGTGCCATCAGGGATAGTGCCGAGACGGAGACCCAGTACTTC	CAIRDSAETETQYF
TRBV7-8	TRBJ2-1	TRBD1	.	TGTGCCAGCAGCAACCGACAGGGATCCTACAATGAGCAGTTCTTC	CASSNRQGSYNEQFF
TRBV2	TRBJ1-6	.	.	TGTGCCAGCAGTGAGTCGGTGTGGACGGGACGGTCTCTTTCACCCCTCCACTTT	CASSESVWTGRSLSPLHF
TRBV6-6	TRBJ1-1	TRBD1	many	TGTGCCAGCACCCTACAGGGGCGCGGGAACACTGAAGCTTTCTTT	CASTLQGRGNTEAFF
TRBV7-2	TRBJ1-2	.	.	TGTGCCAGCAGCTTAGCGCTCCCGGACGGCTACACCTTC	CASSLALPDGYTF
TRBV4-3	TRBJ2-3	.	.	TGCGCCAGCAGCCAGATCAGGGCAACAGATACGCAGTATTTT	CASSQIRATDTQYF
TRBV10-3	TRBJ2-7	TRBD1	.	TGTGCCATCAGGACAGCCGGGACAGGGGGCGGCGAGCAGTACTTC	CAIRTAGTGGGEQYF
TRBV7-9	TRBJ2-3	.	once	TGTGCCAGCAGCCCACCCCAAGGGACAAGTGGGGCAGATACGCAGTATTTT	CASSPPQGTSGADTQYF
TRBV4-3	TRBJ1-2	.	.	TGCGCCAGCAGCCAAGATCTGGGGCGGCCAAACTATGGCTACACCTTC	CASSQDLGRPNYGYTF
TRBV7-2	TRBJ2-3	.	.	TGTGCCAGCAGCTTAGGCCTTCTTGGACGCACAGATACGCAGTATTTT	CASSLGLLGRTDTQYF
TRBV7-3	TRBJ2-5	TRBD1	.	TGTGCCAGCAGCAGACAGGGGGCGCGGGGAGAGACCCAGTACTTC	CASSRQGARGETQYF
TRBV11-3	TRBJ2-7	.	.	TGTGCCAGCAGCCCGAGGTGGGAGCAGTACTTC	CASSPRWEQYF
TRBV9	TRBJ2-1	.	.	TGTGCCAGCACTACAACGCGGCAGTTCTTC	CASTTTRQFF
TRBV18	TRBJ1-5	TRBD1	.	TGTGCCAGCTCACGCGGACAGGAGGTGCGACCCCAGCATTTT	CASSRGQEVRPQHF
TRBV7-3	TRBJ2-3	.	few	TGTGCCAGCAGCCCCGGGGGACGCACAGATACGCAGTATTTT	CASSPGGRTDTQYF
TRBV5-1	TRBJ1-2	TRBD1	.	TGCGCCAGCAGCCCGGACAGGACTCGCGGCTACACCTTC	CASSPDRTRGYTF
TRBV2	TRBJ2-3	.	.	TGTGCCAGCAGGGATACCCCAGGTTCAGATACGCAGTATTTT	CASRDTPGSDTQYF
TRBV7-2	TRBJ2-1	.	.	TGTGCCAGCAGCTTTCAGGACAACTCCTACAATGAGCAGTTCTTC	CASSFQDNSYNEQFF
TRBV6-1	TRBJ1-2	TRBD1	.	TGTGCCAGCAGTGCCATAGGGACAGTTGGCGATGGCTACACCTTC	CASSAIGTVGDGYTF
TRBV28	TRBJ2-1	.	.	TGTGCCAGCAGTTTTGCTGTGGGGGGCTCCTACAATGAGCAGTTCTTC	CASSFAVGGSYNEQFF
TRBV28	TRBJ1-5	.	.	TGTGCCAGCATGACGGTTAGCAATCAGCCCCAGCATTTT	CASMTVSNQPQHF
TRBV12-5	TRBJ2-5	.	few	TGTGCTAGTGGTTTGCAACCCCAAGAGACCCAGTACTTC	CASGLQPQETQYF
TRBV4-3	TRBJ2-2	.	few	TGCGCCAGCAGCCAAGTTCAGGGGGGCTCTGGGGAGCTGTTTTTT	CASSQVQGGSGELFF
TRBV2	TRBJ2-1	.	.	TGTGCCCTGGGGGGAAATGAGCAGTTCTTC	CALGGNEQFF